This T cell receptor beta chain originates from a study of T cells in Graves' hyperthyroidism and ophthalmopathy. There are many counts of this clonotype. The target antigen is unknown. TCR beta CDR3 region amplification was performed from RNA transcripts. Using the HTBI primer set, a first-round RT-PCR was run on the TCR CDR3. TCRdb ran MiXCR on the multiplex PCR reads and lists one entry per CDR3 protein. The sample holds roughly 260,000 distinct CDR3 sequences, roughly 15% seen once. Germline assignment: CDR1 MNHNS and CDR2 SASEGT. V was trimmed by 7 bases and J by 7 bases, leaving 8 bases between them. This CDR3 is built from 11 residues. Study-wide results and caveats: Blood also contained most expanded thyroid clonotypes above 0.001. Using 13 V-J features, a model discriminated ophthalmopathy from stable hyperthyroidism.

PBMCs came from 10 ml fresh peripheral blood. The genes are TRBV6-1 and TRBJ2-1; D remains ambiguous. The sequenced sample was blood. The TCR comes from a middle-aged woman with Graves' hyperthyroidism that later progressed to Graves' ophthalmopathy. This CDR3 reads CASTTRNEQFF. Written as DNA, the CDR3 is TGTGCCAGCACTACCAGGAATGAGCAGTTCTTC.